The 5 T cell receptor beta chains below were found in one sample sequenced in a study of cytomegalovirus exposure and HLA in healthy donors. This PCR relied on a set of 60 Vbeta primers and 13 Jbeta primers. The table came from immunoSEQ multiplex PCR; TCRdb's copy has only in-frame clones and leaves some out. This table holds tens of thousands of clones, more than 75% found once. Sequenced: PBMCs. Every receptor here comes from a woman aged 35 to 49 in good health and CMV-seropositive.

This clone was observed a single time. CDR3 sequence reads: CASSPRGHLNTEAFF. As DNA, the CDR3 is TGTGCCAGCTCCCCTAGGGGACATCTGAACACTGAAGCTTTCTTT. This chain links TRBV6-5 with TRBJ1-1; maybe TRBD1 (6 bases). The CDR3 is 15 amino acids. Trimming shortened V by 8 bases and J by 0 bases, and 16 bases separated the two germline ends. CDR1 and CDR2 from the germline V gene are MNHEY and SVGAGI.

This chain uses TRBV4-2 with TRBJ2-1, with 9 bases that match TRBD1. The trim removed 4 bases at V and 10 bases at J, leaving 11 bases unmatched. The CDR3 is 15 residues long. Germline values: CDR1 LGHNA, CDR2 YNFKEQ. CDR3 DNA: TGTGCCAGCAGCCCCGACAGGGGGGCCTGGGTGGAGCAGTTCTTC. It translates to CASSPDRGAWVEQFF.

The chain uses TRBV11-3 and TRBJ2-2; TRBD2 might be the D (5 bases). The germline V gene has CDR1 SGHNT and CDR2 YENEEA. There are 13 residues in the CDR3. Trimming pared 3 bases from V and 7 bases from J, leaving 9 bases between. The CDR3: CASSFEGGGELFF. The DNA of the CDR3 is TGTGCCAGCAGCTTCGAGGGCGGCGGGGAGCTGTTTTTT.

The chain carries TRBV27 and TRBJ2-3, with 8 positions matching TRBD2. The CDR3 consists of 16 residues. Trimming removed 4 bases from V and 4 bases from J; junction bases left unmatched: 10. Per germline, CDR1 MNHEY and CDR2 SMNVEV (reference sequence). The CDR3 DNA reads as TGTGCCAGCAGTTCCCAGCGGGAGAAGGTTGCAGATACGCAGTATTTT. Translating gives CASSSQREKVADTQYF.

The chain is built from TRBV11-2 and TRBJ2-5, with D possibly being TRBD2 (7 bases). This CDR3 has 17 amino acids. V lost 1 base to trimming and J lost 2 bases, with 17 bases between them. The germline V gene encodes CDR1 SGHAT and CDR2 FQNNGV. CDR3 in amino acids: CASSLGGGVEVQETQYF. In DNA form, the CDR3 reads TGTGCCAGCAGCTTAGGAGGGGGGGTAGAAGTACAAGAGACCCAGTACTTC.